This T cell receptor (beta chain) was sequenced in a study of Ad26.COV2.S vaccination and SARS-CoV-2 variants (dated by TCRdb to the early 2020s). Some background on the complete study: Vaccine-arm donors were drawn from COV1001, a multicentre, randomized, double-blind, placebo-controlled phase I-IIa trial of Ad26.COV2.S in healthy adults. Ad26.COV2.S was administered intramuscularly at a dose of 5x10^10 or 1x10^11 viral particles, either as one shot or as two shots given 56 days apart. The specificity and breadth of SARS-CoV-2-reactive T cell receptors after Ad26.COV2.S vaccination were assessed by TCRbeta repertoire sequencing. The TCR-sequenced set comprised around 30 samples: roughly 19 Ad26.COV2.S vaccine recipients, 5 placebo recipients and 8 SARS-CoV-2 convalescent individuals. Trial participants were randomized into five groups of five, in which low-dose or high-dose Ad26.COV2.S was given once or twice, or placebo was given on both occasions. Investigators remained blinded to trial group allocation during experiments and outcome assessment. Here is what the overall study found, with its caveats: Vaccine and placebo recipients had similar non-spike TCR breadth, a finding consistent with the vaccine containing only spike. Higher spike-specific TCR breadth was observed in Ad26.COV2.S recipients than in placebo recipients (P = 0.0014). It was noted by the authors that total T cell responses may have been underestimated by the TCR breadth and depth analyses. After vaccination, substantial breadth of spike-specific CD8+ and CD4+ T cell responses was reported. Comparing responses between vaccine doses or regimens was not something the study was powered to do.

In regard to this clone: What antigen it recognizes has not been identified. Base qualities are missing; no much larger clone stands one base away.

The intended sense of this specimen's treatment or condition label: some 19 received Ad26.COV2.S at low or high dose, single or two shots; 5 received placebo; per-sample allocation not given. Repertoires of vaccine and placebo recipients were sequenced from samples taken on day 63 after the first injection. Cohort 1b enrolled 25 or so adults aged 18-55 years at a single site in Boston, USA, between 29 July and 7 August 2020. Ad26.COV2.S was a replication-incompetent adenovirus type 26 vector expressing a prefusion-stabilized SARS-CoV-2 spike protein from the original Wuhan strain. Reading from cysteine to phenylalanine, the CDR3 counts 14 amino acids. Only the CDR3 portion is preserved as DNA: 42 bases, with reading frame beginning at the first base. Based on the germline V gene (reference sequence), the CDR1 and CDR2 sequences are SEHNR and FQNEAQ. V loses 5 bases, J loses 4 bases, and the germline ends lie 12 bases apart.

TCRbeta CDR3 regions were sequenced with the immunoSEQ Assay. After extraction, genomic DNA underwent amplification by bias-controlled multiplex PCR, followed by high-throughput sequencing. In the source study's methods: To quantify the absolute abundance of every unique TCRbeta CDR3 region, sequences were collapsed and filtered. T cell fraction was estimated by normalizing TCRbeta template counts to usable DNA, with usable DNA measured through amplification of reference genes found in all nucleated cells. Repertoire TCRs were annotated as SARS-CoV-2-specific when V gene, CDR3 amino acid sequence and J gene were exactly matched to a known reactive TCR set. The reference SARS-CoV-2 TCR set was derived from MIRA and filtered for enrichment in COVID-19-positive ImmuneCODE repertoires, a step that removed public or cross-reactive TCRs. Drawing on the MIRA antigens, annotated TCRs were analysed further at the level of specific ORF or position within ORF. Depth was the summed frequency of annotated unique rearrangements, while breadth was defined as annotated unique rearrangements over total unique productive rearrangements. Two-sided Wilcoxon rank-sum tests were used to compare TCR breadth between groups. Sourced from immuneACCESS, this table was stored by TCRdb with only in-frame sequences that have V and J called. A share of the clones is absent; for the studies checked, an unresolved V gene accounts for under half, and the remainder has no known explanation. The V and J calls and the clone size are those of that table, but D and trimming were determined from the DNA. The sample table shows roughly 350,000 clones, and around 89% are seen once. Approximately 5% of the sample goes to the ten largest clones.

Recombination connected TRBV7-9 to TRBJ2-1; the best D guess is TRBD2, with 6 bases matching. This TCR was sampled from a person between 18 and 60 years old who received the Ad26.COV2.S COVID-19 vaccine or a placebo. This material consisted of peripheral blood, taken in a trial of Ad26.COV2.S vaccine versus placebo. The CDR3 protein is CASSRRTNYNEQFF. At the DNA level, the sequence is TGTGCCAGCAGCCGAAGGACTAATTACAATGAGCAGTTCTTC.